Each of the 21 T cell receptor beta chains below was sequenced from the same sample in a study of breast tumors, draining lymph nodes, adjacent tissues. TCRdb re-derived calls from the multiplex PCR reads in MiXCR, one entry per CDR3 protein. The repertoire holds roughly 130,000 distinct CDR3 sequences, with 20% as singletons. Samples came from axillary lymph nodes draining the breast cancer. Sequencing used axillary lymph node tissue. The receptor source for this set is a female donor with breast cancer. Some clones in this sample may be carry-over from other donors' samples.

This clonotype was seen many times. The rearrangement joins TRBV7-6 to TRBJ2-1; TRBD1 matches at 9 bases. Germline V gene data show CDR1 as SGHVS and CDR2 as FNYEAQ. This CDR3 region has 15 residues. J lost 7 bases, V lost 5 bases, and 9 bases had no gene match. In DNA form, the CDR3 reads TGTGCCAGCAGCCATGGACAGGGGTTCATAAATGAGCAGTTCTTC. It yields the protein CASSHGQGFINEQFF. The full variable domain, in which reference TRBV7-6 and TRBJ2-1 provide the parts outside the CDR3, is GAGVSQSPRYKVTKRGQDVALRCDPISGHVSLYWYRQALGQGPEFLTYFNYEAQQDKSGLPNDRFSAERPEGSISTLTIQRTEQRDSAMYRCASSHGQGFINEQFFGPGTRLTVL.

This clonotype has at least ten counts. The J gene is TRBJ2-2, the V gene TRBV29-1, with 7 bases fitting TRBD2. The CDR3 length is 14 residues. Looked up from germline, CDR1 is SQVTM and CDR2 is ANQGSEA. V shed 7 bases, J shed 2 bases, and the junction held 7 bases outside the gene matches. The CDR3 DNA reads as TGCAGCGCAACGCCTAGCGGTAACACCGGGGAGCTGTTTTTT. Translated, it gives CSATPSGNTGELFF.

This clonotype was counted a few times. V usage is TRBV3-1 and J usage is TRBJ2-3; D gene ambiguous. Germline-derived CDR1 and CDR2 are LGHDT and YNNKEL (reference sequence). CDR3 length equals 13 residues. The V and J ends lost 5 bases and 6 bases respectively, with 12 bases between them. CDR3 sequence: CASSARHLDTQYF. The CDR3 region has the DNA TGTGCCAGCAGCGCTCGTCACCTGGATACGCAGTATTTT.

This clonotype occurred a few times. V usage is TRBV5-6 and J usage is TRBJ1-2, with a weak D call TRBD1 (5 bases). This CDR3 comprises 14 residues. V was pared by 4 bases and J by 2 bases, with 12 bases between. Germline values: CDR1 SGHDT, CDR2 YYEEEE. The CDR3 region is CASSLGTVNYGYTF. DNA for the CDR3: TGTGCCAGCAGCCTAGGGACCGTCAACTATGGCTACACCTTC. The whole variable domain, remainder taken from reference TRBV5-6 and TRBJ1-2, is DAGVTQSPTHLIKTRGQQVTLRCSPKSGHDTVSWYQQALGQGPQFIFQYYEEEERQRGNFPDRFSGHQFPNYSSELNVNALLLGDSALYLCASSLGTVNYGYTFGSGTRLTVV.

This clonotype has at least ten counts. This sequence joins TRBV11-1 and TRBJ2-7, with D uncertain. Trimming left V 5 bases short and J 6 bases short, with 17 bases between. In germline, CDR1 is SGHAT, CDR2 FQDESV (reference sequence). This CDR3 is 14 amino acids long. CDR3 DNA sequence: TGTGCCAGCAGCCTGGCCTTGTCTCGCGGCGAGCAGTACTTC. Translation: CASSLALSRGEQYF.

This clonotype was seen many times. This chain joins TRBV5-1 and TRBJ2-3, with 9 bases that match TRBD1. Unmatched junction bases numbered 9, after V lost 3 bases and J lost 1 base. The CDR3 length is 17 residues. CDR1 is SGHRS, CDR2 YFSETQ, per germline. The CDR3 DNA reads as TGCGCCAGCAGCTCACAAGAAAGACAGGGGGGCACAGATACGCAGTATTTT. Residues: CASSSQERQGGTDTQYF. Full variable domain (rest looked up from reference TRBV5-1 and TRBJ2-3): KAGVTQTPRYLIKTRGQQVTLSCSPISGHRSVSWYQQTPGQGLQFLFEYFSETQRNKGNFPGRFSGRQFSNSRSEMNVSTLELGDSALYLCASSSQERQGGTDTQYFGPGTRLTVL.

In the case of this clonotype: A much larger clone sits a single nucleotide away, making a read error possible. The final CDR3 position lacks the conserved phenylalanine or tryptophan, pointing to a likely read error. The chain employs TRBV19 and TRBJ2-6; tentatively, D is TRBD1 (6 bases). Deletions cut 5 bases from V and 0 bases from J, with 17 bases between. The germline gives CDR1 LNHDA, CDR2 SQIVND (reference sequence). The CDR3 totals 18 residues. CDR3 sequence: CASSAGQLTTSGANVLTL. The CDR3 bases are TGTGCCAGTAGTGCCGGACAGCTTACCACCTCTGGGGCCAACGTCCTGACTCTC.

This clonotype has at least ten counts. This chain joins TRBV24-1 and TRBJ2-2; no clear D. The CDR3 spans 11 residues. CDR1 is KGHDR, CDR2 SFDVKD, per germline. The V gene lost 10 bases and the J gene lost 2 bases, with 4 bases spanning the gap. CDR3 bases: TGTGCCACTTCTAACACCGGGGAGCTGTTTTTT. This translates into CATSNTGELFF.

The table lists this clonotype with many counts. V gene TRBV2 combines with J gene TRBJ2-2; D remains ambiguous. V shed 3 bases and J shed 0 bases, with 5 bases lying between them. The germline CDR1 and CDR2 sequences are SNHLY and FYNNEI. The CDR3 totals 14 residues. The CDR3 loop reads CASSDFPNTGELFF. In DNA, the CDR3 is TGTGCCAGCAGTGATTTCCCGAACACCGGGGAGCTGTTTTTT.

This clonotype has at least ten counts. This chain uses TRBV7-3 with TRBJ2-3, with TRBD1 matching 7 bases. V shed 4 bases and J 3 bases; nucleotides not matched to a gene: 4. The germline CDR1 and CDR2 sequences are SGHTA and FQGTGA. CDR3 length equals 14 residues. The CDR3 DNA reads TGTGCCAGCAGCTCCGGGACAGCTACAGATACGCAGTATTTT. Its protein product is CASSSGTATDTQYF. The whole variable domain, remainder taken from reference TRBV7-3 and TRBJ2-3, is GAGVSQTPSNKVTEKGKYVELRCDPISGHTALYWYRQSLGQGPEFLIYFQGTGAADDSGLPNDRFFAVRPEGSVSTLKIQRTERGDSAVYLCASSSGTATDTQYFGPGTRLTVL.

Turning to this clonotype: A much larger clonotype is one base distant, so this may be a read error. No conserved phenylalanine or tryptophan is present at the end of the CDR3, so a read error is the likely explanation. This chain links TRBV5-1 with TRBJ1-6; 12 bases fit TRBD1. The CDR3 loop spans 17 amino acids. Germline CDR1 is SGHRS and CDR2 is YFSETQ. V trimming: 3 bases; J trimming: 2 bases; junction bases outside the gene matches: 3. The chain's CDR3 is CASSWGTGGAYNSPLHL. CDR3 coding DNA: TGCGCCAGCAGCTGGGGGACAGGGGGCGCCTATAATTCACCCCTCCACCTT.

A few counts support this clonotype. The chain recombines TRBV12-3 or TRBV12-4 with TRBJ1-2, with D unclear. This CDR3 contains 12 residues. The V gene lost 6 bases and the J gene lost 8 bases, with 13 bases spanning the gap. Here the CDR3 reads CASRDPLDGYTF. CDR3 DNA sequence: TGTGCCAGCAGGGACCCTTTAGACGGCTACACCTTC.

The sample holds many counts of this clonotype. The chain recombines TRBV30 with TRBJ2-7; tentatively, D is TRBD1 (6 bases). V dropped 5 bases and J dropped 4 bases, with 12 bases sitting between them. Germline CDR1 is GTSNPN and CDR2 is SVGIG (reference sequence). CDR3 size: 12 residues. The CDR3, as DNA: TGTGCCTGGCCCACACAGGGTTACGAGCAGTACTTC. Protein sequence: CAWPTQGYEQYF.

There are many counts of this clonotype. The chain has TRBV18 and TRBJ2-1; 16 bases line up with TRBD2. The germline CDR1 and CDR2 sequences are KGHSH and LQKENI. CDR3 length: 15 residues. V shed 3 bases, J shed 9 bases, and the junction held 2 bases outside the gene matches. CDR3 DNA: TGTGCCAGCTCACCCGGGACTAGCGGGAGGGGTGAGCAGTTCTTC. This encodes CASSPGTSGRGEQFF.

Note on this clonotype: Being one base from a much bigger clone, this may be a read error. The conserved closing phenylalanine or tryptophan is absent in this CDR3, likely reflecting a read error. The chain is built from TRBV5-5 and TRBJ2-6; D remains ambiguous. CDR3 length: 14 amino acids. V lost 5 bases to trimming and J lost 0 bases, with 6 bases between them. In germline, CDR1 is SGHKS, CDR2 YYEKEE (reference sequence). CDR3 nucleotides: TGTGCCAGCAGGGAGTACTCTGGGGCCAACGTCCTGACTTGC. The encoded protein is CASREYSGANVLTC.

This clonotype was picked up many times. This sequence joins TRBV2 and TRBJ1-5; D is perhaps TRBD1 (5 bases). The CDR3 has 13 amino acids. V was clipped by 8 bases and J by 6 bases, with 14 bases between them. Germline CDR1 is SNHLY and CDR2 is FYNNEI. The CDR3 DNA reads TGTGCCAGCGAGGAGGGACCGTCTCAGCCCCAGCATTTT. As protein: CASEEGPSQPQHF.

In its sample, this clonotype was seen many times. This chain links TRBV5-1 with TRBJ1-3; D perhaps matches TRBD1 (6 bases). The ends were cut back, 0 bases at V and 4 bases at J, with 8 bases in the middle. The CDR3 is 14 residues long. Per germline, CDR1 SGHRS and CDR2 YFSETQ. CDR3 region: CASSLGTEGNTIYF. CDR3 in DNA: TGCGCCAGCAGCTTGGGGACAGAGGGAAACACCATATATTTT.

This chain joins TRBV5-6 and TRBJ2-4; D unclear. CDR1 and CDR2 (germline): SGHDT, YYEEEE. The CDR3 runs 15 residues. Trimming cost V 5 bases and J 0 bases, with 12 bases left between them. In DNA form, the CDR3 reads TGTGCCAGCAGTGAAATGACCGTAGCCAAAAACATTCAGTACTTC. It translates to CASSEMTVAKNIQYF.

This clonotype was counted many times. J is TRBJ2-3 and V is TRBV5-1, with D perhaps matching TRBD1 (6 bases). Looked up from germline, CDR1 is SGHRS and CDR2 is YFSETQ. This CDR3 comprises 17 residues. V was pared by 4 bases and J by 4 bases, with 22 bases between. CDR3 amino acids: CASSVKSGTHQADTQYF. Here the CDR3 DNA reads TGCGCCAGCAGCGTCAAATCCGGGACACATCAAGCAGATACGCAGTATTTT.

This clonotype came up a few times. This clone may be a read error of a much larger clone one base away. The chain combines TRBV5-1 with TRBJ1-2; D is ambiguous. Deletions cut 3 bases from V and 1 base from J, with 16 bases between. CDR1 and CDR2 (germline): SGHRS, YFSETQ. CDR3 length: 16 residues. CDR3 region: CASSSPQAGINYGYTF. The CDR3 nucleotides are TGCGCCAGCAGCTCTCCCCAGGCAGGAATTAACTATGGCTACACCTTC.

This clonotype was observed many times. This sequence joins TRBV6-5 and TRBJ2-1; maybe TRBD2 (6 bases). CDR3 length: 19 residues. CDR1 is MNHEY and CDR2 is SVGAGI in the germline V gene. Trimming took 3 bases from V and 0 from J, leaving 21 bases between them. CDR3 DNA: TGTGCCAGCAGTTATTCTCCTCGGGACTCCCGAGGCTCCTACAATGAGCAGTTCTTC. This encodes CASSYSPRDSRGSYNEQFF.